The 21 T cell receptor beta chains in this list originate from one sample, sequenced in a study of T-cell memory formation after mild COVID-19. TCRdb fed the 5' RACE reads into MiXCR, producing one record per CDR3 protein. The sample carries a few hundred thousand distinct CDR3 sequences, about a fifth recorded once. The sequenced sample was PBMCs or a T cell subset sorted from them (not recorded which). These receptors came from an adult woman who had mild COVID-19 (a few samples of this study predate the infection). Cell type and time point are not known.

In this sample, this clonotype turned up a few times. The V call is TRBV6-2 or TRBV6-3, the J call TRBJ2-1, with a weak D call TRBD2 (5 bases). CDR1 MNHEY and CDR2 SVGEGT come from the germline V gene. Trimming removed 0 bases at V and 10 bases at J, with 13 bases between. There are 14 residues in the CDR3. The CDR3 DNA reads TGTGCCAGCAGTTACTCTAGCGCCACGGGGGAGCAGTTCTTC. It yields the protein CASSYSSATGEQFF.

V and J are TRBV2 and TRBJ1-5; possibly TRBD1 for D (5 bases). V lost 7 bases to trimming and J lost 1 base, with 11 bases between them. CDR1 is SNHLY and CDR2 is FYNNEI in the germline V gene. CDR3 length: 14 amino acids. CDR3 region: CASNGRVSNQPQHF. In nucleotides, the CDR3 is TGTGCCAGCAATGGCAGGGTGAGCAATCAGCCCCAGCATTTT.

The chain employs TRBV11-2 and TRBJ1-1; no firm D call. This CDR3 contains 13 residues. V lost 5 bases, J lost 4 bases, and 11 bases lay in between. The V gene's germline CDR1 is SGHAT and CDR2 FQNNGV. In nucleotides, the CDR3 is TGTGCCAGCAGCCCTACTTCGGCCACTGAAGCTTTCTTT. It specifies CASSPTSATEAFF.

This clonotype was seen only a few times. This chain uses TRBV7-3 with TRBJ2-2; D not certain. Germline CDR1 reads SGHTA; CDR2 reads FQGTGA. V dropped 3 bases and J dropped 7 bases, with 9 bases sitting between them. This CDR3 spans 13 amino acids. CDR3 protein: CASSFGWGGELFF. As DNA, the CDR3 is TGTGCCAGCAGCTTCGGGTGGGGCGGGGAGCTGTTTTTT.

The chain has TRBV4-2 and TRBJ1-6; 9 positions agree with TRBD1. V lost 2 bases and J lost 8; bases outside the gene matches: 4. CDR1 is LGHNA, CDR2 YNFKEQ, per germline. The CDR3 spans 15 residues. CDR3 sequence (DNA): TGTGCCAGCAGCCAACGACAGGGGGAGTATTCACCCCTCCACTTT. Its protein product is CASSQRQGEYSPLHF.

This chain links TRBV30 with TRBJ2-7, with D tentatively TRBD2 (5 bases). This CDR3 has 15 residues. V lost 2 bases, J lost 3 bases, and 17 bases lay in between. Germline lookup yields CDR1 GTSNPN and CDR2 SVGIG (reference sequence). CDR3 sequence reads: CAWSFGGGSNYEQYF. DNA for the CDR3: TGTGCCTGGAGTTTCGGCGGAGGAAGTAACTACGAGCAGTACTTC.

This clonotype was observed many times. J is TRBJ2-7 and V is TRBV12-3 or TRBV12-4; 9 positions agree with TRBD2. J was trimmed by 4 bases and V by 3 bases; bases with no gene match: 7. CDR3 length equals 15 residues. In nucleotides, the CDR3 is TGTGCCAGCAGTTTCGGGGCGGGAGGGCCATACGAGCAGTACTTC. Translation: CASSFGAGGPYEQYF.

This clonotype showed up many times. J is TRBJ2-7 and V is TRBV12-3 or TRBV12-4, with D unresolved. V gave up 6 bases and J gave up 9 bases, with 18 bases separating them. The length of the CDR3 is 13 residues. The CDR3 spells CASSSTPGVGQYF. The CDR3 bases are TGTGCCAGCAGCTCAACCCCCGGAGTCGGGCAGTACTTC.

This clonotype was detected only a few times. The chain couples TRBV12-3 or TRBV12-4 to TRBJ2-5; maybe TRBD2 (5 bases). The CDR3 runs 13 residues. V shed 3 bases and J shed 5 bases, with 10 bases lying between them. The chain's CDR3 is CASSLTTEETQYF. CDR3 sequence (DNA): TGTGCCAGCAGTTTGACTACCGAGGAGACCCAGTACTTC.

The chain recombines TRBV12-3 or TRBV12-4 with TRBJ2-7; a weak D match, TRBD2 (7 bases). The CDR3 totals 14 residues. Trimming took 6 bases from V and 3 from J, leaving 15 bases between them. Written as DNA, the CDR3 is TGTGCCAGCAGCCAGGGAGGGGGGAACTACGAGCAGTACTTC. Its protein product is CASSQGGGNYEQYF.

The rearrangement uses TRBV30 and TRBJ1-3; D gene uncertain. V was clipped by 1 base and J by 0 bases, with 7 bases between them. CDR1 GTSNPN and CDR2 SVGIG come from the germline V gene (reference sequence). CDR3 length: 14 amino acids. The CDR3 spells CAWSGAASGNTIYF. CDR3 nucleotide sequence: TGTGCCTGGAGTGGTGCTGCCTCTGGAAACACCATATATTTT. The variable domain in full, completed from reference TRBV30 and TRBJ1-3, reads SQTIHQWPATLVQPVGSPLSLECTVEGTSNPNLYWYRQAAGRGLQLLFYSVGIGQISSEVPQNLSASRPQDRQFILSSKKLLLSDSGFYLCAWSGAASGNTIYFGEGSWLTVV.

This chain joins TRBV6-5 and TRBJ2-7, with D possibly TRBD2 on 6 matching bases. Germline V gene lookup returns CDR1 MNHEY and CDR2 SVGAGI. This CDR3 comprises 17 residues. The ends were cut back, 0 bases at V and 2 bases at J, with 17 bases in the middle. CDR3 nucleotide sequence: TGTGCCAGCAGTTACTCCCCCCTTAGCGGCCAAACCTACGAGCAGTACTTC. Protein: CASSYSPLSGQTYEQYF.

The V and J genes are TRBV27 and TRBJ2-7; a possible D gene is TRBD1 (8 bases). V gave up 7 bases and J gave up 3 bases, with 19 bases separating them. Germline CDR1 is MNHEY and CDR2 is SMNVEV (reference sequence). CDR3 length equals 15 residues. The CDR3 DNA sequence: TGTGCCAGCACCAAAGGACAGGGAGGGGTCTACGAGCAGTACTTC. It encodes CASTKGQGGVYEQYF.

This clonotype was detected only a few times. This rearrangement joins TRBV25-1 to TRBJ1-1; D gene uncertain. There are 13 residues in the CDR3. Trimming removed 3 bases from V and 11 bases from J, with 16 bases in between. Germline V CDR1 and CDR2: MGHDK, SYGVNS. In DNA, the CDR3 is TGTGCCAGCAGTGAGGGTAGCAGCCGAGGCGCTTTCTTT. The encoded protein is CASSEGSSRGAFF.

In DNA, the CDR3 is TGTGCCAGCAGCTCAGAGAGAGTGGCGGTGGCGGCGAACACTGAAGCTTTCTTT. Protein: CASSSERVAVAANTEAFF. The rearrangement joins TRBV7-9 to TRBJ1-1; no reliable D call. Germline CDR1 is SEHNR and CDR2 is FQNEAQ (reference sequence). V was cut by 4 bases and J by 1 base, with 22 bases left in between. The CDR3 is 18 amino acids.

A few counts support this clonotype. The chain joins TRBV29-1 to TRBJ1-1, with D perhaps matching TRBD1 (5 bases). The CDR3 covers 16 residues. CDR1 and CDR2 from the germline V gene are SQVTM and ANQGSEA. V gave up 0 bases and J gave up 4 bases, with 18 bases separating them. The CDR3 spells CSVEDPYGKRGTEAFF. The CDR3 DNA is TGCAGCGTTGAAGATCCGTATGGGAAAAGGGGCACTGAAGCTTTCTTT.

This clonotype has only a few counts. The chain combines TRBV30 with TRBJ1-5; D might be TRBD1 (5 bases). V was clipped by 1 base and J by 6 bases, with 22 bases between them. Germline assignment: CDR1 GTSNPN and CDR2 SVGIG (reference sequence). CDR3 size: 17 residues. DNA of the CDR3: TGTGCCTGGAGTGGGCTCGGGGGAAAGAATCGTATTCAGCCCCAGCATTTT. Translation: CAWSGLGGKNRIQPQHF.

This clonotype showed up just a few times. The chain couples TRBV7-2 to TRBJ2-3; 7 bases match TRBD1. The V and J ends lost 5 bases and 2 bases, in that order; junction bases with no gene match: 7. CDR1 and CDR2 from the germline V gene are SGHTA and FQGNSA. The CDR3 length is 15 residues. CDR3 in amino acids: CASSPGQASTDTQYF. The CDR3 nucleotides read TGTGCCAGCAGCCCCGGACAGGCCTCCACAGATACGCAGTATTTT.

The chain links TRBV4-1 to TRBJ1-1, with D perhaps TRBD1 (5 bases). V dropped 4 bases and J dropped 8 bases, with 11 bases sitting between them. Germline V gene data show CDR1 as MGHRA and CDR2 as YSYEKL. The CDR3 is made up of 12 amino acids. The CDR3 spells CASSRPGPEAFF. In nucleotides, the CDR3 is TGCGCCAGCAGCCGGCCGGGACCCGAAGCTTTCTTT.

The chain recombines TRBV20-1 with TRBJ1-5; no clear D. Trimming took off 5 bases at V and 2 bases at J, with 16 bases between the two ends. Germline-derived CDR1 and CDR2 are DFQATT and SNEGSKA (reference sequence). The CDR3 runs 15 residues. In nucleotides, the CDR3 is TGCAGTGCTCAGACCCAGACGGGCGGCAATCAGCCCCAGCATTTT. Its protein product is CSAQTQTGGNQPQHF.

The V and J genes are TRBV6-5 and TRBJ2-7; tentatively, D is TRBD2 (6 bases). The V end lost 8 bases, the J end lost 5 bases, and 16 bases lay between the germline ends. In germline, CDR1 is MNHEY, CDR2 SVGAGI. The CDR3 has 13 residues. The CDR3 spells CASGPGTPHEQYF. DNA for the CDR3: TGTGCCAGCGGACCCGGGACTCCGCACGAGCAGTACTTC.